This T cell receptor (beta chain) was captured in a study of response to subunit inactivated influenza vaccine. Whole-study findings and limits: Authors suggested each seasonal flu vaccination may recruit only limited numbers of new T cells.

This clonotype has a handful of counts. Antigen unknown. The CDR3 is 15 residues long. Per germline, CDR1 SEHNR and CDR2 FQNEAQ (reference sequence). V was clipped by 5 bases and J by 3 bases; unmatched bases: 9. Using its own MiXCR run on the RT-PCR reads, TCRdb lists one record per CDR3 protein. The sample includes about 540,000 distinct CDR3 sequences, around 15% of them seen just once. Sample: PBMCs from blood, taken approximately 13 days after vaccination. This receptor was taken from a man aged 50 or older who received an inactivated influenza vaccine. This rearrangement joins TRBV7-9 to TRBJ2-5; 7 bases are a match to TRBD2. The CDR3 here is CASSPPRGGEETQYF. The CDR3 nucleotides are TGTGCCAGCAGCCCTCCCCGCGGGGGAGAAGAGACCCAGTACTTC.